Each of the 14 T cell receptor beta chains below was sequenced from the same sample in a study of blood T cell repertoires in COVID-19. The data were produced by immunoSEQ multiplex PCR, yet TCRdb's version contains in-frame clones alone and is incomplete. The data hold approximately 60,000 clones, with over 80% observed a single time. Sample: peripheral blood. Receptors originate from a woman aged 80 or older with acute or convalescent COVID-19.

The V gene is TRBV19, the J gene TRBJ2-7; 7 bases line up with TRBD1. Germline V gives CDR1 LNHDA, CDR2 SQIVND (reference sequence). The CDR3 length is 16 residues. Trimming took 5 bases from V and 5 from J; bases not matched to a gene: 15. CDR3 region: CASSQNRGYSRDEQYF. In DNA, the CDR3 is TGTGCCAGTAGTCAGAACAGGGGATACTCTCGTGACGAGCAGTACTTC.

The CDR3 loop reads CASSLLVDNEQFF. In DNA form, the CDR3 reads TGCGCCAGCAGTTTACTAGTCGACAATGAGCAGTTCTTC. This rearrangement joins TRBV5-1 to TRBJ2-1; possibly TRBD2 for D (5 bases). The CDR3 covers 13 residues. V was trimmed by 5 bases and J by 5 bases, leaving 11 bases between them. Looked up from germline, CDR1 is SGHRS and CDR2 is YFSETQ.

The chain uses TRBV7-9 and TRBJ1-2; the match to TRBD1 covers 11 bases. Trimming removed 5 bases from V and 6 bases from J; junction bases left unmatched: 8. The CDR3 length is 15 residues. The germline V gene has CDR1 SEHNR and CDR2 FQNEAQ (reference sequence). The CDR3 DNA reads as TGTGCCAGCAGCACGGACAGGGGGCGTCAGGATGGCTACACCTTC. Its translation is CASSTDRGRQDGYTF.

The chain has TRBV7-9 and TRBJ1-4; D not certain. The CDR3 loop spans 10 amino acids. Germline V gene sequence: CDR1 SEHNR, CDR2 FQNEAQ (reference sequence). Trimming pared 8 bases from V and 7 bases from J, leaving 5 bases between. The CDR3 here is CASEGEKLFF. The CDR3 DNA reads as TGTGCCAGCGAGGGTGAAAAACTGTTTTTT.

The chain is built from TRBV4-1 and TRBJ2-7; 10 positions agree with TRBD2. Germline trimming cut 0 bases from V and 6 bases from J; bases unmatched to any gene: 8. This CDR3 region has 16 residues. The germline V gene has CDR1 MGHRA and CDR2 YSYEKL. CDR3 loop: CASSQDSALAGSEQYF. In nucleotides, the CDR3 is TGCGCCAGCAGCCAAGATAGTGCACTAGCGGGAAGCGAGCAGTACTTC.

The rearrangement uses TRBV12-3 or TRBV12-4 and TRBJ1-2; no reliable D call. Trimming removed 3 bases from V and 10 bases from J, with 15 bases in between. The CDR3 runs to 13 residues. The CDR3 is CASSLKWASPYTF. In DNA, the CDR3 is TGTGCCAGCAGTTTGAAATGGGCAAGCCCCTACACCTTC.

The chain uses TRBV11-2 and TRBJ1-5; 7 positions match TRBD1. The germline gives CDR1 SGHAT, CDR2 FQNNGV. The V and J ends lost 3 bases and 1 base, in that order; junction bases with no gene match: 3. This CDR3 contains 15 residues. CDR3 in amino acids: CASSLSTGSNQPQHF. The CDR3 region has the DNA TGTGCCAGCAGCTTGTCGACAGGGAGCAATCAGCCCCAGCATTTT.

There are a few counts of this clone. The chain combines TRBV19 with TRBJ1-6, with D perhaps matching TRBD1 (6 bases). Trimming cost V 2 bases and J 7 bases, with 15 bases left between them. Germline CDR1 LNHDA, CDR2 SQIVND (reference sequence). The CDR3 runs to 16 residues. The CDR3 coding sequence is TGTGCCAGTAGTATACTACCGGGACAAAGGAATTCACCCCTCCACTTT. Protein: CASSILPGQRNSPLHF. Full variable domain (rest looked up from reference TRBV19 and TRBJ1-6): DGGITQSPKYLFRKEGQNVTLSCEQNLNHDAMYWYRQDPGQGLRLIYYSQIVNDFQKGDIAEGYSVSREKKESFPLTVTSAQKNPTAFYLCASSILPGQRNSPLHFGNGTRLTVT.

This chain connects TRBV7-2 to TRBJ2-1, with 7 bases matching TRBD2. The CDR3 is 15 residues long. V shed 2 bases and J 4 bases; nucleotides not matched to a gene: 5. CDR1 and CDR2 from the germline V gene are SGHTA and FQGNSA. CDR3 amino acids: CASSLLGGGYNEQFF. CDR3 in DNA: TGTGCCAGCAGCTTACTGGGGGGAGGGTACAATGAGCAGTTCTTC.

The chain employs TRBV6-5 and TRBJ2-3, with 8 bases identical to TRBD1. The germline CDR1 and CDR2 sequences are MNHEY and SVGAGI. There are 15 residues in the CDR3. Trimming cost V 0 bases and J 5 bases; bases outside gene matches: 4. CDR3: CASSYSGTGRDTQYF. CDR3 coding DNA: TGTGCCAGCAGTTACTCGGGGACAGGTCGAGATACGCAGTATTTT.

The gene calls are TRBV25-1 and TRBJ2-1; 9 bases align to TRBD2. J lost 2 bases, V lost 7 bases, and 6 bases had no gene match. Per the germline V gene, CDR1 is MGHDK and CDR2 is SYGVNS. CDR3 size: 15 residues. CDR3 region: CASNSGGPAYNEQFF. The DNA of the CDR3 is TGTGCCAGCAATAGCGGGGGCCCCGCCTACAATGAGCAGTTCTTC.

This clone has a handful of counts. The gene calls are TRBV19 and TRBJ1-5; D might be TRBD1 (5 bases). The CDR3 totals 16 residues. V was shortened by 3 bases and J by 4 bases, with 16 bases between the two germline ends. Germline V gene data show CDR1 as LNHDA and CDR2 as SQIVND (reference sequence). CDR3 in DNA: TGTGCCAGTAGTATTCTCTGGACACAACGAAATCAGCCCCAGCATTTT. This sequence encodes CASSILWTQRNQPQHF.

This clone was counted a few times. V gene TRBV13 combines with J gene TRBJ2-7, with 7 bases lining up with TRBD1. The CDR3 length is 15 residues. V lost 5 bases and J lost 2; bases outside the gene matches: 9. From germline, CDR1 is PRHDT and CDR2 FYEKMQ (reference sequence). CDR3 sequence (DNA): TGTGCCAGCAGCCTCAACCGAGGGGGCCCCTACGAGCAGTACTTC. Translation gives CASSLNRGGPYEQYF.

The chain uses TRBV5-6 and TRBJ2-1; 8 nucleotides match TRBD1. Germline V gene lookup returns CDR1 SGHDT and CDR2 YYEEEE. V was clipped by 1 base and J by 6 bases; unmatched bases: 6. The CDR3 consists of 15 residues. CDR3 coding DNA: TGTGCCAGCAGCTTGCAGGGGGCCCCATCCAATGAGCAGTTCTTC. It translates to CASSLQGAPSNEQFF.